Below, 28 T cell receptor beta chains from the same sample are listed, as sequenced in a study of T cells after yellow fever vaccination. A single record per CDR3 protein comes from TCRdb applying MiXCR to the 5' RACE reads. The table has 200,000 to 300,000 distinct CDR3 sequences, approximately 6.7% seen once; the top ten hold approximately 1.1%. Sequencing was performed on CD4+ T cells sorted from PBMCs, taken on the day of the yellow fever booster vaccination. The receptors were sampled from a man aged 30 to 45 who received the YFV17D yellow fever vaccine.

This clonotype was seen only a few times. The chain joins TRBV7-8 to TRBJ2-7; 10 bases are shared with TRBD2. Germline-derived CDR1 and CDR2 are SGHVS and FQNEAQ. This CDR3 region has 15 residues. Trimming at V came to 6 bases and at J to 2 bases, leaving 7 bases not matched to a gene. The CDR3 sequence is CASRFGTSETYEQYF. The CDR3 DNA sequence: TGTGCCAGCAGGTTCGGGACTAGCGAGACCTACGAGCAGTACTTC.

This rearrangement joins TRBV30 to TRBJ2-3; weak D call: TRBD1 (6 bases). The CDR3 runs 13 residues. Germline V CDR1 and CDR2: GTSNPN, SVGIG (reference sequence). Trimming removed 5 bases at V and 4 bases at J, with 13 bases between. The CDR3 region is CAWETQGADTQYF. Written as DNA, the CDR3 is TGTGCCTGGGAAACACAGGGTGCAGATACGCAGTATTTT.

This sequence joins TRBV20-1 and TRBJ2-7; D tentatively reads TRBD1 or TRBD2 (5 bases each). V was trimmed by 6 bases and J by 2 bases, leaving 11 bases between them. CDR3 length equals 12 residues. Looked up from germline, CDR1 is DFQATT and CDR2 is SNEGSKA (reference sequence). The CDR3 coding sequence is TGCAGTGCCGGGACGGACCCCTACGAGCAGTACTTC. Amino acids: CSAGTDPYEQYF.

The V gene is TRBV6-5, the J gene TRBJ1-5; D is unresolved. V lost 4 bases, J lost 0 bases, and 10 bases lay in between. Germline V gives CDR1 MNHEY, CDR2 SVGAGI. The CDR3 is 15 residues long. CDR3 DNA sequence: TGTGCCAGCAGTTCCACCCGAATTAGCAATCAGCCCCAGCATTTT. Protein product: CASSSTRISNQPQHF.

This sequence joins TRBV28 and TRBJ2-5; no clear D. Germline-derived CDR1 and CDR2 are MDHEN and SYDVKM. V lost 7 bases to trimming and J lost 0 bases, with 15 bases between them. The CDR3 consists of 15 residues. The DNA for the CDR3 is TGTGCCAGCACCCATCCCCTAGGATACCAAGAGACCCAGTACTTC. Its translation is CASTHPLGYQETQYF. Full variable domain (remainder filled in from reference TRBV28 and TRBJ2-5): DVKVTQSSRYLVKRTGEKVFLECVQDMDHENMFWYRQDPGLGLRLIYFSYDVKMKEKGDIPEGYSVSREKKERFSLILESASTNQTSMYLCASTHPLGYQETQYFGPGTRLLVL.

This clonotype has a count of ten or more. The junction departs from germline at one end; a sequencing error may be responsible. The chain joins TRBV20-1 to TRBJ2-1; possibly TRBD2 for D (6 bases). CDR3 length: 15 amino acids. Per germline, CDR1 DFQATT and CDR2 SNEGSKA (reference sequence). The CDR3 DNA follows: TGCAGTGTTAGAGGGCCAGCGGGTATTCCAAATGAGCAGTTCTTC. Translation: CSVRGPAGIPNEQFF.

This clonotype was recorded many times. The genes are TRBV3-1 and TRBJ2-2; D unresolved. The germline CDR1 and CDR2 sequences are LGHDT and YNNKEL (reference sequence). V dropped 3 bases and J dropped 6 bases, with 8 bases sitting between them. This CDR3 has 13 residues. The CDR3 coding sequence is TGTGCCAGCAGCCAGGTCACGGCCGGGGAGCTGTTTTTT. Translating gives CASSQVTAGELFF. The variable domain in full, completed from reference TRBV3-1 and TRBJ2-2, reads DTAVSQTPKYLVTQMGNDKSIKCEQNLGHDTMYWYKQDSKKFLKIMFSYNNKELIINETVPNRFSPKSPDKAHLNLHINSLELGDSAVYFCASSQVTAGELFFGEGSRLTVL.

This clonotype was counted at least ten times. The rearrangement links TRBV6-2 or TRBV6-3 to TRBJ2-2; 7 bases map to TRBD2. This CDR3 contains 15 residues. V shed 6 bases, J shed 5 bases, and the junction held 9 bases outside the gene matches. Germline V gives CDR1 MNHEY, CDR2 SVGEGT. The CDR3 here is CASSSLATRTGELFF. CDR3 sequence (DNA): TGTGCCAGCAGCTCACTAGCGACTCGGACCGGGGAGCTGTTTTTT.

This clonotype was seen a handful of times. The chain is built from TRBV20-1 and TRBJ2-3, with D tentatively TRBD1 (6 bases). Germline V CDR1 and CDR2: DFQATT, SNEGSKA (reference sequence). The CDR3 sequence is 14 residues long. V was pared by 5 bases and J by 6 bases, with 18 bases between. This chain's CDR3 is CSAGRGVSWDTQYF. The CDR3 DNA reads as TGCAGTGCTGGCAGGGGAGTGTCGTGGGATACGCAGTATTTT.

In its sample, this clonotype was seen many times. The chain recombines TRBV11-2 with TRBJ2-3, with D tentatively TRBD1 (5 bases). The CDR3 covers 18 residues. With 1 base removed from V and 2 bases from J, the gap between germline ends came to 19 bases. The germline V gene encodes CDR1 SGHAT and CDR2 FQNNGV. CDR3 in DNA: TGTGCCAGCAGCTTAGGGGTAGTGTGGCTAGGGGCCACAGATACGCAGTATTTT. Residues: CASSLGVVWLGATDTQYF.

This clonotype was seen a few times. This chain connects TRBV19 to TRBJ2-7; TRBD1 agrees at 7 bases. The germline gives CDR1 LNHDA, CDR2 SQIVND (reference sequence). V lost 6 bases and J lost 2; bases outside the gene matches: 7. The CDR3 covers 14 residues. Written as DNA, the CDR3 is TGTGCCAGTAGACGCCGGGACAGTACCTACGAGCAGTACTTC. Translated: CASRRRDSTYEQYF.

The table lists this clonotype with a few counts. Relative to the germline gene, one junction end is altered; a read error may explain this. The chain employs TRBV11-2 and TRBJ2-5; 9 bases are a match to TRBD2. This CDR3 contains 14 residues. Germline loops: CDR1 SGHAT, CDR2 FQNNGV. The DNA for the CDR3 is TGTGCCAGCAGCCCCTCCCCCGTAGCGGGAGAGTTGGAGTTC. It yields the protein CASSPSPVAGELEF.

This clonotype was recorded at least ten times. V gene TRBV12-3 or TRBV12-4 combines with J gene TRBJ2-7, with D unresolved. CDR3 size: 13 residues. V lost 1 base and J 2 bases, leaving 6 bases between the germline ends. CDR3 in DNA: TGTGCCAGCAGTTTAGAGGCAGCCTACGAGCAGTACTTC. Translation gives CASSLEAAYEQYF.

The chain joins TRBV5-1 to TRBJ2-7; 10 nucleotides align to TRBD1. V gave up 4 bases and J gave up 7 bases; unmatched junction bases: 11. This CDR3 comprises 15 residues. CDR1 and CDR2 (germline): SGHRS, YFSETQ. In nucleotides, the CDR3 is TGCGCCAGCAGCCTTGACAGGGGGCAGCCCGGAGAGCAGTACTTC. Residues: CASSLDRGQPGEQYF. Together with reference TRBV5-1 and TRBJ2-7, the CDR3 gives the full variable domain: KAGVTQTPRYLIKTRGQQVTLSCSPISGHRSVSWYQQTPGQGLQFLFEYFSETQRNKGNFPGRFSGRQFSNSRSEMNVSTLELGDSALYLCASSLDRGQPGEQYFGPGTRLTVT.

This clonotype was detected a few times. This sequence joins TRBV5-1 and TRBJ2-7; D may match TRBD1 or TRBD2 (5 bases each). Trimming shortened V by 3 bases and J by 5 bases, and 12 bases separated the two germline ends. The CDR3 length is 13 residues. Per germline, CDR1 SGHRS and CDR2 YFSETQ. CDR3 coding DNA: TGCGCCAGCAGCTCGCCTGGGACGGACGAGCAGTACTTC. It specifies CASSSPGTDEQYF.

This clonotype was seen many times. The chain carries TRBV7-3 and TRBJ2-7, with TRBD2 matching 10 bases. V was pared by 5 bases and J by 5 bases, with 9 bases of the junction left unmatched. The CDR3 is made up of 15 amino acids. Germline V lookup: CDR1 SGHTA, CDR2 FQGTGA. The CDR3 nucleotides read TGTGCCAGCAGCCCCAGCGGGAGGGCCTTCCACGAGCAGTACTTC. Protein: CASSPSGRAFHEQYF.

This clonotype appeared a few times. This sequence joins TRBV5-1 and TRBJ2-3; D remains unclear. Trimming stripped 2 bases from V and 6 bases from J, with 13 bases between. Germline CDR1 SGHRS, CDR2 YFSETQ. This CDR3 has 14 amino acids. CDR3 in amino acids: CASSLLDGSDTQYF. The CDR3, as DNA: TGCGCCAGCAGCTTATTAGATGGGTCCGATACGCAGTATTTT. Using reference TRBV5-1 and TRBJ2-3 for the parts outside the CDR3, the full variable domain is KAGVTQTPRYLIKTRGQQVTLSCSPISGHRSVSWYQQTPGQGLQFLFEYFSETQRNKGNFPGRFSGRQFSNSRSEMNVSTLELGDSALYLCASSLLDGSDTQYFGPGTRLTVL.

This clonotype was recorded at least ten times. This chain connects TRBV7-2 to TRBJ2-7; 8 nucleotides line up with TRBD2. This CDR3 spans 15 amino acids. Germline CDR1 SGHTA, CDR2 FQGNSA. The V gene end was trimmed by 7 bases and the J gene end by 2 bases; junction bases not matched to a gene: 10. Here the CDR3 DNA reads TGTGCCAGCACCTCCAGCGGGAGAACTGCCTACGAGCAGTACTTC. As protein: CASTSSGRTAYEQYF.

This clonotype was detected ten times or more. The V gene is TRBV6-1, the J gene TRBJ1-4, with 8 nucleotides matching TRBD1. V lost 7 bases to trimming and J lost 0 bases; unmatched junction nucleotides: 10. The CDR3 length is 17 residues. Germline V gives CDR1 MNHNS, CDR2 SASEGT. CDR3 residues: CASTKYRGGATNEKLFF. CDR3 in DNA: TGTGCCAGCACCAAATACAGGGGGGGTGCAACTAATGAAAAACTGTTTTTT.

This clonotype was detected a few times. This sequence joins TRBV12-3 or TRBV12-4 and TRBJ1-6; 9 bases fit TRBD1. The CDR3 length is 15 residues. V gave up 3 bases and J gave up 10 bases; unmatched junction bases: 7. The DNA of the CDR3 is TGTGCCAGCAGTTTGGAGGGGACAGGGCGATCACCCCTCCACTTT. This encodes CASSLEGTGRSPLHF.

The CDR3 here is CASSLLLTPAAGETQYF. The CDR3 DNA follows: TGCGCCAGCAGCTTGCTTTTAACGCCAGCGGCGGGAGAGACCCAGTACTTC. V usage is TRBV5-1 and J usage is TRBJ2-5, with D possibly TRBD2 on 5 matching bases. V was trimmed by 1 base and J by 4 bases, leaving 20 bases between them. This CDR3 spans 17 amino acids. Germline CDR1 and CDR2: SGHRS and YFSETQ.

This clonotype occurred many times. The chain links TRBV12-3 or TRBV12-4 to TRBJ2-7; 9 bases map to TRBD1. The CDR3 has 13 residues. Trimming took 5 bases from V and 12 from J; bases not matched to a gene: 11. The CDR3 here is CASSGSPMGQGYF. As DNA, the CDR3 is TGTGCCAGCAGTGGATCCCCGATGGGACAGGGGTACTTC.

The rearrangement links TRBV20-1 to TRBJ2-1, with TRBD2 matching 7 bases. Trimming cost V 5 bases and J 3 bases; bases outside gene matches: 7. CDR3 length: 14 amino acids. The germline CDR1 and CDR2 sequences are DFQATT and SNEGSKA (reference sequence). The CDR3, as DNA: TGCAGTGCTGCGACAGCGGGGCTCTACAATGAGCAGTTCTTC. Amino acids: CSAATAGLYNEQFF.

The chain is built from TRBV6-2 or TRBV6-3 and TRBJ2-2, with D tentatively TRBD1 or TRBD2 (5 bases each). The V end lost 6 bases, the J end lost 3 bases, and 11 bases lay between the germline ends. This CDR3 contains 14 residues. Germline V CDR1 and CDR2: MNHEY, SVGEGT. CDR3 residues: CASRSGTYTGELFF. The CDR3 DNA sequence: TGTGCCAGCAGGTCCGGGACGTACACCGGGGAGCTGTTTTTT.

This clonotype has a count of ten or more. The chain is built from TRBV5-1 and TRBJ1-5; 7 bases line up with TRBD1. The CDR3 has 15 amino acids. Germline V gene sequence: CDR1 SGHRS, CDR2 YFSETQ. V lost 1 base and J lost 4; bases outside the gene matches: 5. In DNA, the CDR3 is TGCGCCAGCAGCTTGTCGGGACAGAGTAATCAGCCCCAGCATTTT. Residues: CASSLSGQSNQPQHF.

V is TRBV5-1 and J is TRBJ2-1; no reliable D call. Deletions cut 4 bases from V and 9 bases from J, with 20 bases between. The germline V gene has CDR1 SGHRS and CDR2 YFSETQ. The CDR3 sequence is 15 residues long. The CDR3 loop is CASSAAVSSGSEQFF. The CDR3 DNA follows: TGCGCCAGCAGCGCGGCAGTCTCCTCAGGAAGTGAGCAGTTCTTC.

This clonotype was recorded at least ten times. The chain joins TRBV12-3 or TRBV12-4 to TRBJ2-7, with 9 positions matching TRBD2. The junction had 6 bases not matched to a gene; V was cut back by 1 base and J by 5 bases. The CDR3 spans 15 residues. CDR3 region: CASSLGAGGLHEQYF. CDR3 sequence (DNA): TGTGCCAGCAGTTTAGGCGCGGGGGGGCTGCACGAGCAGTACTTC.

This clonotype was observed a few times. The chain joins TRBV5-1 to TRBJ2-4; possible D gene TRBD2, 6 bases. Germline CDR1 SGHRS, CDR2 YFSETQ. This CDR3 has 15 residues. Deletions cut 3 bases from V and 6 bases from J, with 16 bases between. CDR3 in DNA: TGCGCCAGCAGCTCCCACGGGGGAGATGGAAACATTCAGTACTTC. It translates to CASSSHGGDGNIQYF.